This entry features one TCR beta chain sequence. Its antigen remains unknown. The table came from immunoSEQ multiplex PCR; TCRdb's copy has only in-frame clones and leaves some out. Here the sample spans around 53,000 clones, 75% to 90% being singletons. The CDR3 runs to 14 residues. The germline CDR1 and CDR2 sequences are MDHEN and SYDVKM. Trimming took 3 bases from V and 5 from J; bases not matched to a gene: 5. Time point reported: baseline, week 1 (first vaccination visit). Specified treatment: pre-vaccination baseline after standard-of-care therapy. Newly diagnosed WHO grade 3 or 4 IDH1-mutant, ATRX-lost astrocytomas were identified in the donors. This sample is part of a study of a mutant IDH1 vaccine in newly diagnosed glioma. At the level of the study: Sex among treated patients split about 62% male, about 40% female; mean age was roughly 40 years. General study points: There seemed to be no relation between pseudoprogression and changes in top peripheral T cell clonotypes. Patients showed vaccine-induced immune responses at a rate of 93.3%.

The clonotype was recovered from a man between 35 and 55 years old with glioma. This chain uses TRBV28 with TRBJ2-7, with 9 bases identical to TRBD2. This specimen consisted of PBMCs, obtained from a glioma patient treated with radiotherapy, temozolomide or both. CDR3: CASSLAGGRDEQYF. In DNA, the CDR3 is TGTGCCAGCAGTTTGGCGGGAGGGAGGGACGAGCAGTACTTC.